This T cell receptor (beta chain) emerged from a study of OX40 agonist ivuxolimab in advanced cancers. A word on this clone: The sample contains more than one DNA sequence encoding this CDR3.

Here immunoSEQ multiplex PCR was the method, and the copy in TCRdb shows in-frame clones only, minus some. The sample holds over 30,000 clones, roughly 82% seen once. This CDR3 is built from 14 residues. CDR1 is MNHEY and CDR2 is SVGAGI in the germline V gene. V gave up 5 bases and J gave up 6 bases; unmatched junction bases: 7. This clonotype was sampled from an adult with an advanced solid tumor such as melanoma, head and neck, liver or kidney cancer. The material was CD4+ or CD8+ T cells sorted from blood, obtained in a trial of the OX40 agonist ivuxolimab. This chain joins TRBV6-5 and TRBJ1-2, with 9 bases fitting TRBD1. The CDR3 loop is CASSTWTGDDGYTF. The CDR3 DNA is TGTGCCAGCAGTACATGGACAGGGGACGATGGCTACACCTTC.